This entry features one T cell receptor beta chain sequence. Its cognate antigen is unknown. Primers for the PCR totalled 60 Vbeta and 13 Jbeta. Assay: immunoSEQ multiplex PCR; the TCRdb copy retains only in-frame clones and omits some. The sample table includes 130,000 to 150,000 clones. This sample was included in a study of cytomegalovirus exposure and HLA in healthy donors. Study conclusions and caveats: The Asian-associated ancestry cluster reportedly had fewer N-insertions than the approximately 690-donor mean in a later analysis.

Sequencing was done on a sample of PBMCs. This sequence was found in a man in his forties in good health and CMV-seronegative.

The CDR3 bases are TGTGCCAGCAGTGCTATTACGGGGGCCTACAATGAGCAGTTCTTC. Its protein is CASSAITGAYNEQFF. The chain combines TRBV27 with TRBJ2-1, with D tentatively TRBD2 (6 bases). With 5 bases removed from V and 2 bases from J, the gap between germline ends came to 13 bases. CDR1 and CDR2 from the germline V gene are MNHEY and SMNVEV (reference sequence). This CDR3 has 15 residues.